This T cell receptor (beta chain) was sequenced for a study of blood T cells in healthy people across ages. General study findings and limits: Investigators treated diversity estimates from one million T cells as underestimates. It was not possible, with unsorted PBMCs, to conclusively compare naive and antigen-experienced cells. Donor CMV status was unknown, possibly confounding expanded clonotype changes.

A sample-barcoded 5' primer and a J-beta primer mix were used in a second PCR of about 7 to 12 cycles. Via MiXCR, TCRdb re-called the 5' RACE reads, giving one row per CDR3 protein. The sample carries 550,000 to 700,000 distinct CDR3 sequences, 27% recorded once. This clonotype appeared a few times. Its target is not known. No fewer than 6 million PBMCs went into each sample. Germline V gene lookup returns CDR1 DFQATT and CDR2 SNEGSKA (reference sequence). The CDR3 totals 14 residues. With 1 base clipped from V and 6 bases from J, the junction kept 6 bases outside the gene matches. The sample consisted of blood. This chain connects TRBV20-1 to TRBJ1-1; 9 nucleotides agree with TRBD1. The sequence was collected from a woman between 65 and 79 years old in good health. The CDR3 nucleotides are TGCAGTGCTAGAGCGGGACAGGGAGGATCTGAAGCTTTCTTT. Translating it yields CSARAGQGGSEAFF.